This TCR beta chain was profiled in a study of blood T cell repertoires in COVID-19. In its sample, this clone was seen once. Per the germline V gene, CDR1 is SQVTM and CDR2 is ANQGSEA. The CDR3 runs 14 residues. The V segment lost 6 bases and the J segment 5 bases; nucleotides outside the gene matches: 11. The assay was immunoSEQ multiplex PCR, and TCRdb's table has in-frame clones only and misses some. The table records 270,000 or so clones, 84% of them present only once. The clonotype was recovered from a human donor with COVID-19, enrolled during active disease. The donor label of this sample is uncertain. This chain connects TRBV29-1 to TRBJ2-5; TRBD2 matches at 8 bases. Sequencing used peripheral blood. CDR3 residues: CSVDLGGGQETQYF. The CDR3 DNA reads as TGCAGCGTAGACCTCGGGGGGGGGCAGGAGACCCAGTACTTC.